Presented here are 8 T cell receptor beta chains from one specimen sequenced in a study of CD8+ T cells in alopecia areata. The treatment denotes: oral pan-JAK inhibitor, 5-10 mg twice daily. Following RNA extraction, reverse transcription yielded cDNA that acted as the sequencing template. Method: immunoSEQ multiplex PCR; TCRdb's copy keeps in-frame clones and lacks some. The data show fewer than 150,000 clones, roughly 50% seen once. Sequenced material: CD8+ T cells sorted from blood, taken at week 4, from a patient treated with tofacitinib. The origin of the receptors is a human donor with alopecia areata.

This clone occurred a few times. The chain couples TRBV29-1 to TRBJ1-1, with 7 nucleotides matching TRBD1. Germline CDR1 reads SQVTM; CDR2 reads ANQGSEA. Trimming removed 7 bases from V and 1 base from J; junction bases left unmatched: 9. This CDR3 has 14 amino acids. The CDR3 DNA sequence: TGCAGCGGGGTAGACAGGGACGGGAACACTGAAGCTTTCTTT. Translated, it gives CSGVDRDGNTEAFF.

This clone was seen more than once but under ten times. J is TRBJ2-3 and V is TRBV30; D remains unclear. CDR3 length equals 13 residues. Trimming took off 2 bases at V and 2 bases at J, with 8 bases between the two ends. Germline V CDR1 and CDR2: GTSNPN, SVGIG (reference sequence). The CDR3 DNA reads as TGTGCCTGGAGTAGGGCACCCACAGATACGCAGTATTTT. Its translation: CAWSRAPTDTQYF. Together with reference TRBV30 and TRBJ2-3, the CDR3 gives the full variable domain: SQTIHQWPATLVQPVGSPLSLECTVEGTSNPNLYWYRQAAGRGLQLLFYSVGIGQISSEVPQNLSASRPQDRQFILSSKKLLLSDSGFYLCAWSRAPTDTQYFGPGTRLTVL.

This clone was picked up one time. The chain recombines TRBV13 with TRBJ1-4, with D possibly being TRBD1 (5 bases). CDR3 length: 12 amino acids. V lost 2 bases and J 12 bases, leaving 10 bases between the germline ends. In germline, CDR1 is PRHDT, CDR2 FYEKMQ (reference sequence). The CDR3, as DNA: TGTGCCAGCAGCTTATCAGGGACGGAACTGTTTTTT. Its protein product is CASSLSGTELFF.

This chain uses TRBV9 with TRBJ1-6; the D is unclear. The V gene lost 0 bases and the J gene lost 5 bases, with 6 bases spanning the gap. Germline-derived CDR1 and CDR2 are SGDLS and YYNGEE. The CDR3 sequence is 14 residues long. CDR3: CASSVGWDNSPLHF. The CDR3 nucleotides read TGTGCCAGCAGCGTAGGATGGGATAATTCACCCCTCCACTTT.

This clone was detected only a few times. The CDR3 nucleotides are TGTGCCAGCAGCCTCGGGACAGGCAACAATCAGCCCCAGCATTTT. It codes for CASSLGTGNNQPQHF. The genes are TRBV7-9 and TRBJ1-5, with 8 nucleotides matching TRBD1. This CDR3 spans 15 amino acids. V dropped 5 bases and J dropped 3; count of bases not matched to a gene: 6. The germline V gene has CDR1 SEHNR and CDR2 FQNEAQ (reference sequence).

The chain joins TRBV6-5 to TRBJ1-1, with a weak D call TRBD1 (6 bases). The V end was cut by 4 bases, the J end by 5 bases, with 17 bases between. CDR1 and CDR2 (germline): MNHEY, SVGAGI. This CDR3 is built from 15 residues. The CDR3: CASSSPTGGKTEAFF. CDR3 DNA sequence: TGTGCCAGCAGTTCGCCGACGGGGGGCAAGACTGAAGCTTTCTTT.

The rearrangement links TRBV30 to TRBJ2-7; 7 bases are shared with TRBD2. With V trimmed by 2 bases and J by 2 bases, 3 bases remained unmatched. Germline-derived CDR1 and CDR2 are GTSNPN and SVGIG (reference sequence). CDR3 size: 13 residues. CDR3 nucleotides: TGTGCCTGGAGTTGGGGGGGTACCTACGAGCAGTACTTC. Its translation: CAWSWGGTYEQYF. Full variable domain (remainder filled in from reference TRBV30 and TRBJ2-7): SQTIHQWPATLVQPVGSPLSLECTVEGTSNPNLYWYRQAAGRGLQLLFYSVGIGQISSEVPQNLSASRPQDRQFILSSKKLLLSDSGFYLCAWSWGGTYEQYFGPGTRLTVT.

This clone was recorded a few times. CDR3 DNA sequence: TGCAGCGTTCGGACGGATTTGAACACTGAAGCTTTCTTT. Translating it yields CSVRTDLNTEAFF. The chain employs TRBV29-1 and TRBJ1-1; D gene ambiguous. CDR1 and CDR2 from the germline V gene are SQVTM and ANQGSEA. This CDR3 has 13 amino acids. V dropped 5 bases and J dropped 0 bases, with 10 bases sitting between them.